These 5 T cell receptor beta chains originate from one sample sequenced in a study of PD-L1 blockade in urothelial cancer. Profiling relied on immunoSEQ multiplex PCR, and the TCRdb table lists in-frame clones only, not all of them. This table holds fewer than 25,000 clones, around 88% found once. The sequences come from PBMCs, collected around atezolizumab (anti-PD-L1) treatment. These receptors came from a man between 50 and 59 years old with urothelial cancer.

This clone has only one observation. The junction departs from the called germline gene at one end, perhaps through a read error. This chain connects TRBV2 to TRBJ2-1; no definite D call. Germline CDR1 and CDR2: SNHLY and FYNNEI. The CDR3 is 12 residues long. CDR3 coding DNA: TGTGCCAGCAGTGAAGCTTGGCAGCACGAGGTCTTC. This encodes CASSEAWQHEVF.

The chain carries TRBV5-1 and TRBJ2-5, with 7 bases aligning to TRBD2. CDR3 length: 15 amino acids. In germline, CDR1 is SGHRS, CDR2 YFSETQ. Trimming cost V 3 bases and J 5 bases; bases outside gene matches: 10. The CDR3 nucleotides read TGCGCCAGCAGCTCCCGGGACTCAGCGGGGGAGACCCAGTACTTC. Its protein product is CASSSRDSAGETQYF.

This sequence joins TRBV30 and TRBJ2-5; D is possibly TRBD2 (5 bases). There are 13 residues in the CDR3. Trimming took off 1 base at V and 5 bases at J, with 11 bases between the two ends. Germline CDR1 reads GTSNPN; CDR2 reads SVGIG (reference sequence). Here the CDR3 reads CAWSARRGETQYF. In DNA form, the CDR3 reads TGTGCCTGGAGTGCCCGACGAGGGGAGACCCAGTACTTC.

The chain carries TRBV27 and TRBJ2-5, with 7 positions matching TRBD2. Germline trimming cut 5 bases from V and 4 bases from J; bases unmatched to any gene: 7. This CDR3 has 14 residues. From germline, CDR1 is MNHEY and CDR2 SMNVEV (reference sequence). The CDR3 is CASSRGRGGETQYF. CDR3 coding DNA: TGTGCCAGCAGTCGAGGGAGGGGTGGAGAGACCCAGTACTTC.

On this clone: The junction and the germline gene differ at one end; a read error may be behind it. The V and J genes are TRBV7-9 and TRBJ2-3; tentatively, D is TRBD1 (6 bases). In germline, CDR1 is SEHNR, CDR2 FQNEAQ (reference sequence). The CDR3 extends over 15 amino acids. CDR3 residues: CASSLEGVGADTQYF. CDR3 sequence (DNA): TGTGCCAGCAGCTTAGAGGGAGTGGGGGCAGACACGCAGTATTTT.